The present T cell receptor (beta chain) was sequenced within a study of human T cells and chemical hapten exposure. Whole-study findings and limits: Controls had significantly fewer large CDR3 similarity clusters than were formed by expanded TCRs.

TCRdb processed the RACE reads anew with MiXCR; each CDR3 protein has one entry. The top ten clones hold roughly 4.5% of a sample with approximately 80,000 distinct CDR3 sequences, 12% to 15% of them seen once. This clonotype was recorded a few times. Its target is unknown. Time point indicated: pre-sensitization, week 0. Treatment noted: therapeutic diphenylcyclopropenone sensitization with weekly scalp DPC. In germline, CDR1 is SEHNR, CDR2 FQNEAQ (reference sequence). The CDR3 sequence is 12 residues long. V lost 5 bases and J lost 2, with 7 bases in between. The specimen was whole blood, collected in connection with sensitization to the hapten diphenylcyclopropenone (DPC). The gene calls are TRBV7-9 and TRBJ2-7; no firm D call. The source of this sequence is a woman aged 50 to 60 with alopecia areata. Some clones in this sample may be carry-over from other donors' samples. The CDR3 sequence: CASSRETYEQYF. The CDR3 DNA reads as TGTGCCAGCAGCCGAGAGACCTACGAGCAGTACTTC.